The T cell receptor (beta chain) under discussion was sequenced for a study of cytomegalovirus exposure and HLA in healthy donors. Per the germline V gene, CDR1 is MNHEY and CDR2 is SMNVEV (reference sequence). This CDR3 spans 16 amino acids. V lost 0 bases and J lost 5; bases outside the gene matches: 4. In the PCR, 60 Vbeta and 13 Jbeta primers were used. The data were produced by immunoSEQ multiplex PCR, yet TCRdb's version contains in-frame clones alone and is incomplete. The data hold roughly 90,000 clones, with about four fifths observed a single time. The sample holds one count of this clone. Other DNA sequences in this sample translate to the same CDR3.

The rearrangement joins TRBV27 to TRBJ1-4; 9 bases match TRBD1. The TCR sequence derives from a man younger than 40 in good health and CMV-seropositive. The source material was PBMCs. CDR3 sequence (DNA): TGTGCCAGCAGTTTATCGAGAGGGACAGGGAATGAAAAACTGTTTTTT. Amino acids: CASSLSRGTGNEKLFF.